This TCR beta chain comes out of a study of regulatory T cells in long-lasting Graves disease. Time point specified: newly diagnosed GD, antithyroid drugs for less than 3 months. PBMC-extracted RNA yielded the TCR library. Germline CDR1 SNHLY, CDR2 FYNNEI. This CDR3 has 14 residues. The V and J ends lost 5 bases and 0 bases respectively, with 11 bases between them. To make TCR beta libraries, researchers used iRepertoire HTBI primers and Arm-PCR of CDR3 regions. TCRdb ran MiXCR on the multiplex PCR reads and lists one entry per CDR3 protein. This table has some 240,000 distinct CDR3 sequences, roughly 19% appearing once. This clonotype was observed at least ten times. This sample also belongs to another study, concerning T cells in Graves' hyperthyroidism and ophthalmopathy.

The specimen comprised peripheral blood mononuclear cells (PBMCs), sampled at new diagnosis, from a patient treated with antithyroid drugs. This TCR was recovered from a woman under 40 with Graves disease. The V and J genes are TRBV2 and TRBJ2-7, with D tentatively TRBD1 (6 bases). The chain's CDR3 is CASSPQGFSYEQYF. CDR3 nucleotides: TGTGCCAGCAGTCCCCAGGGGTTCTCCTACGAGCAGTACTTC.